The 2 T cell receptor beta chains below were found in one sample sequenced in a study of OX40 agonist ivuxolimab in advanced cancers. Some clones are missing from TCRdb's copy, which holds only in-frame ones; the method was immunoSEQ multiplex PCR. The sample has 60,000 or so clones, 85% to 95% seen once. Sequenced here: CD4+ or CD8+ T cells sorted from blood, sampled in a trial of the OX40 agonist ivuxolimab. Receptors originate from an adult with an advanced solid tumor such as melanoma, head and neck, liver or kidney cancer.

The rearrangement joins TRBV6-1 to TRBJ2-7; 7 bases are a match to TRBD1. Germline loops: CDR1 MNHNS, CDR2 SASEGT. V lost 1 base to trimming and J lost 1 base; unmatched junction nucleotides: 4. The CDR3 loop spans 15 amino acids. DNA of the CDR3: TGTGCCAGCAGTGAAGGGACAGGATCTTCCTACGAGCAGTACTTC. Amino acids: CASSEGTGSSYEQYF.

This clone was observed once. The genes are TRBV6-6 and TRBJ2-6, with 8 bases fitting TRBD2. The CDR3 spans 16 residues. CDR1 MNHNY and CDR2 SVGAGI come from the germline V gene (reference sequence). V was clipped by 2 bases and J by 2 bases; unmatched bases: 2. CDR3 nucleotide sequence: TGTGCCAGCAGTTACCCACTAGCGGCTGGGGCCAACGTCCTGACTTTC. The encoded protein is CASSYPLAAGANVLTF.